This T cell receptor (beta chain) was found in a study of long-term antiretroviral therapy in people with HIV. Notes on the study in general: Information on adherence to ART, viral resistance or therapy changes was unavailable.

The CDR3 contains 16 residues. V lost 0 bases and J lost 9; bases outside the gene matches: 11. Per germline, CDR1 LGHNA and CDR2 YNFKEQ. Sequencing used immunoSEQ v3.0 at survey level. TCRdb's copy holds only in-frame clones and misses some; the assay was immunoSEQ multiplex PCR. The top ten hold around 8% of the sample, which has roughly 30,000 clones, just under 90% seen once. In its sample, this clone was seen once. As yet, its antigen is unknown. The chain couples TRBV4-2 to TRBJ2-1; 7 nucleotides line up with TRBD2. The receptor's source is a man in his fifties with HIV. The material sequenced was unsorted PBMCs, taken 3.2 years before starting antiretroviral therapy. The CDR3 here is CASSQEFGSGFSEQFF. The DNA for the CDR3 is TGTGCCAGCAGCCAAGAGTTTGGTAGCGGGTTTAGTGAGCAGTTCTTC.